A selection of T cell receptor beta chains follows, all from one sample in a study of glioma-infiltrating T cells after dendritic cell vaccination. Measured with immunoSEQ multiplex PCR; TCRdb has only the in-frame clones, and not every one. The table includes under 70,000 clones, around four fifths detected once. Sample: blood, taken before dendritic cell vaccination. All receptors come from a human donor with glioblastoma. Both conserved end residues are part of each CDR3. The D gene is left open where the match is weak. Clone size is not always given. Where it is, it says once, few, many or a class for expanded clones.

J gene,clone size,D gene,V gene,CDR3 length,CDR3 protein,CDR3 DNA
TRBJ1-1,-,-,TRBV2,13,CASSQSLNTEAFF,TGTGCCAGCAGTCAAAGCCTAAACACTGAAGCTTTCTTT
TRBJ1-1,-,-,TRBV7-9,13,CASSLGGAAEAFF,TGTGCCAGCAGCTTGGGGGGGGCTGCTGAAGCTTTCTTT
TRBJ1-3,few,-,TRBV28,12,CASTPDRNTIYF,TGTGCCAGCACCCCGGACAGAAACACCATATATTTT
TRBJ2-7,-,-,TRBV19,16,CASSITISGSSYEQYF,TGTGCCAGTAGTATCACCATTTCCGGGTCGTCCTACGAGCAGTACTTC
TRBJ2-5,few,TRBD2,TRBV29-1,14,CSVDGPGRWETQYF,TGCAGCGTTGACGGGCCCGGGAGGTGGGAGACCCAGTACTTC
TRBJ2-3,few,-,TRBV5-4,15,CASSLVLGITDTQYF,TGTGCCAGCAGCTTGGTTCTCGGGATCACAGATACGCAGTATTTT
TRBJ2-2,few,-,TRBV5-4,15,CASSWETSHTGELFF,TGTGCCAGCAGCTGGGAGACCTCTCACACCGGGGAGCTGTTTTTT
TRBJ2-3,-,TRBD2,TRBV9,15,CASSSSGGRTDTQYF,TGTGCCAGCAGCTCCAGCGGGGGCCGCACAGATACGCAGTATTTT
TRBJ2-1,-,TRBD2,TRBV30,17,CAWAPGLAGASGSEQFF,TGTGCCTGGGCACCGGGACTAGCGGGGGCATCTGGGAGTGAGCAGTTCTTC
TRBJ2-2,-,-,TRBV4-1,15,CASSLRGSNTGELFF,TGCGCCAGCAGCCTCAGGGGCTCCAACACCGGGGAGCTGTTTTTT
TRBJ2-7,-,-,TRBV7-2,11,CASSPAYEQYF,TGTGCCAGCAGCCCCGCCTACGAGCAGTACTTC
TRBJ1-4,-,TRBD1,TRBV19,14,CASSITRDSEKLFF,TGTGCCAGTAGTATCACCCGGGACAGTGAAAAACTGTTTTTT
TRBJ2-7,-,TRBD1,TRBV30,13,CAWTGTGTYEQYF,TGTGCCTGGACCGGGACAGGAACCTACGAGCAGTACTTC
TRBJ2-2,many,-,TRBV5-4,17,CASSLVGGGRLYRELFF,TGTGCCAGCAGCTTGGTTGGGGGGGGGCGACTTTACCGGGAGCTGTTTTTT
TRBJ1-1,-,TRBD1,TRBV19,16,CASSTTGGFMNTEAFF,TGTGCCAGTAGTACGACAGGGGGCTTCATGAACACTGAAGCTTTCTTT
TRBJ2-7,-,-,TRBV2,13,CASSEERSREQYF,TGTGCCAGCAGCGAAGAACGTTCGAGGGAGCAGTACTTC
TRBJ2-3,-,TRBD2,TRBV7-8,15,CASRRRSGGQDTQYF,TGTGCCAGCAGACGCCGATCGGGGGGGCAAGATACGCAGTATTTT
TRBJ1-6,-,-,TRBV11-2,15,CASSLTGGDGAPLHF,TGTGCCAGCAGCTTAACGGGAGGGGACGGCGCACCCCTCCACTTT
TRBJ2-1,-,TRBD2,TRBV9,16,CASSVLGGAAYNEQFF,TGTGCCAGCAGCGTACTCGGGGGGGCAGCCTACAATGAGCAGTTCTTC
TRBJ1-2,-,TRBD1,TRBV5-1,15,CASSSGQGNNYGYTF,TGCGCCAGCAGCTCTGGACAGGGAAATAACTATGGCTACACCTTC
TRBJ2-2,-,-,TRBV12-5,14,CASGLYRATGELFF,TGTGCTAGTGGTTTATACAGGGCCACCGGGGAGCTGTTTTTT
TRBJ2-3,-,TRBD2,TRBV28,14,CASSLGRGADTQYF,TGTGCCAGCAGTTTAGGGCGGGGGGCAGATACGCAGTATTTT
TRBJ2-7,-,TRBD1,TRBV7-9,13,CASSRDRVDEQYF,TGTGCCAGCAGCAGGGACAGGGTCGACGAGCAGTACTTC
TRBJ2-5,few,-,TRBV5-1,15,CASSPRGGGLETQYF,TGCGCCAGCAGCCCCAGAGGGGGGGGGTTAGAGACCCAGTACTTC
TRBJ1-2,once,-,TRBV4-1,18,CASSQAGLTVRRDYGYTF,TGCGCCAGCAGCCAAGCGGGACTGACCGTCCGGAGGGACTATGGCTACACCTTC
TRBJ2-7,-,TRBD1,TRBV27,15,CASSPTGARSYEQYF,TGTGCCAGCAGTCCGACAGGGGCGAGGTCCTACGAGCAGTACTTC
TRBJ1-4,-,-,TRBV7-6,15,CASSLVGGVGEKLFF,TGTGCCAGCAGCTTAGTGGGAGGTGTTGGTGAAAAACTGTTTTTT
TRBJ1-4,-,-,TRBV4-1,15,CASRRGGPTNEKLFF,TGCGCCAGCCGAAGGGGCGGTCCAACTAATGAAAAACTGTTTTTT